The present entry profiles one T cell receptor beta chain with its context. This sample was taken from a study of blood T cell repertoires in COVID-19. Study-wide context: The cDNA or gDNA used as material had been derived from T cells, B-cell-depleted T cells, or PBMCs.

The CDR3 is 15 residues long. V lost 4 bases, J lost 2 bases, and 6 bases stayed unmatched. Germline CDR1 reads SGHRS; CDR2 reads YFSETQ. Data came from immunoSEQ multiplex PCR; TCRdb stores just in-frame clones and leaves some out. This repertoire shows 250,000 or so clones, more than 70% found once; its top ten account for roughly 2.6%. The chain uses TRBV5-1 and TRBJ1-5, with 7 bases lining up with TRBD1. The specimen was peripheral blood. This clonotype was sampled from a woman in her sixties with acute or convalescent COVID-19. The CDR3: CASSGDGQGNQPQHF. The CDR3 region has the DNA TGCGCCAGCAGCGGTGATGGACAGGGCAATCAGCCCCAGCATTTT.